Listed here is a single T cell receptor (beta chain). The antigen is unknown. The sample originates from a study of cytomegalovirus exposure and HLA in healthy donors. The donors gave bone marrow, and they were healthy. Broader study findings: In all likelihood, a cluster of highly shared sequence variants was a sequencing artifact. The authors enumerated 150 to 200 TCR beta chains as linked to cytomegalovirus. Analyzed later, association rates of TCRs varied across HLA loci, with DRB1 most and HLA-C fewest.

The CDR3 sequence is 16 residues long. V lost 2 bases, J lost 2 bases, and 8 bases stayed unmatched. Germline assignment: CDR1 SGHRS and CDR2 YFSETQ. The PCR used 60 Vbeta and 13 Jbeta primers. Here immunoSEQ multiplex PCR was the method, and the copy in TCRdb shows in-frame clones only, minus some. Of over 150,000 clones in the sample, around 82% were seen once. The chain joins TRBV5-1 to TRBJ2-3; 7 nucleotides align to TRBD1. Sequencing was carried out using PBMCs. The receptor was derived from a woman aged 25 to 39 in good health and CMV-seronegative. The CDR3, as DNA: TGCGCCAGCAGCTTTGGGGACAGTTGGTTCACAGATACGCAGTATTTT. Amino acids: CASSFGDSWFTDTQYF. The full variable domain, rest sourced from reference TRBV5-1 and TRBJ2-3, is KAGVTQTPRYLIKTRGQQVTLSCSPISGHRSVSWYQQTPGQGLQFLFEYFSETQRNKGNFPGRFSGRQFSNSRSEMNVSTLELGDSALYLCASSFGDSWFTDTQYFGPGTRLTVL.